This T cell receptor beta chain comes out of a study of Tregs in tolerant kidney transplant recipients. Related graft donors supplied nonmyeloablative bone marrow transplants, and mixed chimerism was transient. CD4+CD25+CD127- Tregs, CD4+CD25- non-Tregs, CD4 and CD8 cells were sorted. Study outcomes and limitations: Tolerant patients' donor-specific Tregs expanded beyond overall Tregs, suggesting antigen-driven growth.

CDR1 and CDR2 from the germline V gene are ENHRY and SYGVKD. Trimming pared 9 bases from V and 2 bases from J, leaving 11 bases between. The CDR3 is made up of 13 amino acids. Concerning this clone: The antigen is not known.

Generated by immunoSEQ multiplex PCR, the TCRdb table keeps only in-frame clones and is missing some. This sample yields roughly 86,000 clones, of which 80% to 95% are seen a single time; roughly 1.5% belongs to the top ten. The sequencing here drew on CD4+ T cells from blood (PBMCs), taken 12 months after the transplant. J is TRBJ2-1 and V is TRBV10-3, with D maybe TRBD2 (5 bases). This receptor was taken from a human patient who received a combined kidney and bone marrow transplant. Some T cells may be supplied by the graft donor. The CDR3: CAIKAGTYNEQFF. The DNA for the CDR3 is TGTGCCATAAAAGCCGGGACCTACAATGAGCAGTTCTTC.